Shown below are 17 T cell receptor beta chains from a single sample sequenced in a study of T cell repertoires in cytomegalovirus infection. MiXCR, run by TCRdb on the reads, gives a single entry per CDR3 protein. The table has hundreds of thousands of distinct CDR3 sequences, roughly 26% seen once. The material sequenced was CD8+ T cells from PBMCs. These receptors all stem from a human donor in good health (CMV status not recorded). Some clones in this sample may be carry-over from other donors' samples.

Comment on this clonotype: One end of the junction is discordant with germline, which a read error may explain. The chain links TRBV27 to TRBJ2-1; tentatively, D is TRBD2 (7 bases). The germline CDR1 and CDR2 sequences are MNHEY and SMNVEV (reference sequence). The CDR3 length is 16 residues. The CDR3 DNA sequence: TGTGTCAGCAGTTTTAGTGGGGGGGCCCTGTTAAATGAGCAGTTCTTC. Protein: CVSSFSGGALLNEQFF.

V usage is TRBV28 and J usage is TRBJ2-2, with 7 positions matching TRBD1. The CDR3 length is 15 residues. Germline V gives CDR1 MDHEN, CDR2 SYDVKM. V lost 5 bases to trimming and J lost 2 bases; unmatched junction nucleotides: 5. CDR3 nucleotides: TGTGCCAGCAGTCCGGACAGGATAAACACCGGGGAGCTGTTTTTT. This encodes CASSPDRINTGELFF.

This clonotype was counted at least ten times. The chain carries TRBV7-8 and TRBJ2-3, with a tentative D call TRBD2 (5 bases). V was pared by 6 bases and J by 9 bases, with 10 bases between. From germline, CDR1 is SGHVS and CDR2 FQNEAQ. The CDR3 is 11 residues long. Here the CDR3 reads CASSMRETQYF. CDR3 DNA: TGTGCCAGCAGTATGAGGGAGACGCAGTATTTT.

This clonotype has just a few counts. The chain uses TRBV20-1 and TRBJ2-3; D is tentatively TRBD1 or TRBD2 (5 bases each). This CDR3 has 13 residues. With 2 bases removed from V and 4 bases from J, the gap between germline ends came to 10 bases. Germline V gene lookup returns CDR1 DFQATT and CDR2 SNEGSKA (reference sequence). In nucleotides, the CDR3 is TGCAGTGCTAGACCGGGACGACCAGATACGCAGTATTTT. Residues: CSARPGRPDTQYF.

This clonotype turned up a few times. The chain joins TRBV6-6 to TRBJ1-1; D is unresolved. Germline CDR1 MNHNY, CDR2 SVGAGI (reference sequence). Trimming stripped 4 bases from V and 1 base from J, with 10 bases between. The CDR3 runs 14 residues. The CDR3 here is CASSLKTPNTEAFF. The CDR3 region has the DNA TGTGCCAGCAGTTTAAAGACCCCGAACACTGAAGCTTTCTTT.

This sequence joins TRBV7-9 and TRBJ2-1; 10 bases align to TRBD2. The CDR3 covers 16 residues. V shed 5 bases and J 4 bases; nucleotides not matched to a gene: 8. Looked up from germline, CDR1 is SEHNR and CDR2 is FQNEAQ (reference sequence). In DNA, the CDR3 is TGTGCCAGCAGCCCTAGCGGGGGCCTTCAGTACAATGAGCAGTTCTTC. It yields the protein CASSPSGGLQYNEQFF. Full variable domain (missing parts from reference TRBV7-9 and TRBJ2-1): DTGVSQNPRHKITKRGQNVTFRCDPISEHNRLYWYRQTLGQGPEFLTYFQNEAQLEKSRLLSDRFSAERPKGSFSTLEIQRTEQGDSAMYLCASSPSGGLQYNEQFFGPGTRLTVL.

This clonotype came up a few times. This chain links TRBV6-6 with TRBJ2-7; 8 nucleotides line up with TRBD1. The length of the CDR3 is 14 residues. The germline gives CDR1 MNHNY, CDR2 SVGAGI (reference sequence). The V segment lost 6 bases and the J segment 5 bases; nucleotides outside the gene matches: 9. CDR3 sequence reads: CASSYETGGNEQYV. CDR3 DNA sequence: TGTGCCAGCAGCTACGAAACAGGGGGGAACGAGCAGTACGTC.

This clonotype was counted many times. This chain's CDR3 is CASLGRADTQYF. In DNA, the CDR3 is TGTGCCAGTCTTGGGCGGGCAGATACGCAGTATTTT. V and J are TRBV28 and TRBJ2-3; tentative D call: TRBD2 (5 bases). The CDR3 is 12 amino acids. Germline loops: CDR1 MDHEN, CDR2 SYDVKM. Trimming pared 9 bases from V and 4 bases from J, leaving 11 bases between.

The genes are TRBV28 and TRBJ2-1; D is unresolved. Trimming stripped 0 bases from V and 2 bases from J, with 11 bases between. CDR3 length: 16 residues. The germline V gene has CDR1 MDHEN and CDR2 SYDVKM. This chain's CDR3 is CASSLWGDFTYNEQFF. CDR3 DNA: TGTGCCAGCAGTTTATGGGGCGATTTCACCTACAATGAGCAGTTCTTC.

The V call is TRBV25-1, the J call TRBJ2-5, with a tentative D call TRBD1 (5 bases). V lost 0 bases and J 1 base, leaving 12 bases between the germline ends. The length of the CDR3 is 16 residues. Germline lookup yields CDR1 MGHDK and CDR2 SYGVNS. The CDR3 loop is CASSEYSREIQETQYF. The CDR3 DNA is TGTGCCAGCAGTGAATATAGCAGGGAAATCCAAGAGACCCAGTACTTC.

This chain connects TRBV10-2 to TRBJ1-3, with D possibly being TRBD1 (5 bases). The germline CDR1 and CDR2 sequences are WSHSY and SAAADI. Trimming pared 8 bases from V and 0 bases from J, leaving 11 bases between. This CDR3 region has 14 residues. The CDR3 loop is CASQDTSSGNTIYF. In nucleotides, the CDR3 is TGCGCCAGCCAGGACACAAGCTCTGGAAACACCATATATTTT.

This clonotype showed up just a few times. The rearrangement links TRBV28 to TRBJ1-1; D not certain. Germline lookup yields CDR1 MDHEN and CDR2 SYDVKM. This CDR3 has 14 amino acids. The ends were cut back, 6 bases at V and 0 bases at J, with 11 bases in the middle. This chain's CDR3 is CASSRTLMNTEAFF. The CDR3 DNA follows: TGTGCCAGCAGCCGGACGCTCATGAACACTGAAGCTTTCTTT.

This clonotype occurred many times. V is TRBV7-8 and J is TRBJ2-7; D is unclear. CDR1 SGHVS and CDR2 FQNEAQ come from the germline V gene. This CDR3 is 14 amino acids long. V gave up 7 bases and J gave up 2 bases, with 15 bases separating them. In DNA, the CDR3 is TGTGCCAGCACCCTATCAGTAGGGCCCTACGAGCAGTACGTC. As protein: CASTLSVGPYEQYV.

The chain is built from TRBV27 and TRBJ2-1; 11 nucleotides line up with TRBD2. Germline-derived CDR1 and CDR2 are MNHEY and SMNVEV (reference sequence). The V and J ends lost 5 bases and 7 bases, in that order; junction bases with no gene match: 13. The CDR3 is made up of 17 amino acids. CDR3: CASSPTNLAGGRNEQFF. CDR3 DNA sequence: TGTGCCAGCAGTCCTACGAATCTAGCGGGGGGTAGGAATGAGCAGTTCTTC.

In this sample, this clonotype turned up a few times. The rearrangement uses TRBV2 and TRBJ2-1; the D is unclear. Trimming stripped 8 bases from V and 9 bases from J, with 14 bases between. CDR1 SNHLY and CDR2 FYNNEI come from the germline V gene. This CDR3 spans 12 amino acids. CDR3 nucleotides: TGTGCCAGCCCACTCTCTTCGACTGAGCAGTTCTTC. Translated: CASPLSSTEQFF.

The V and J genes are TRBV10-3 and TRBJ2-7; 7 nucleotides agree with TRBD1. V trimming: 6 bases; J trimming: 2 bases; junction bases outside the gene matches: 10. CDR1 and CDR2 (germline): ENHRY, SYGVKD. The CDR3 totals 15 residues. Written as DNA, the CDR3 is TGTGCCATCAGAGCCGGGACAGCATCTACCTACGAGCAGTACGTC. Translating gives CAIRAGTASTYEQYV.

The chain links TRBV4-2 to TRBJ2-5, with TRBD2 matching 7 bases. This CDR3 has 16 amino acids. With 0 bases clipped from V and 5 bases from J, the junction kept 9 bases outside the gene matches. Germline V gene data show CDR1 as LGHNA and CDR2 as YNFKEQ. In DNA, the CDR3 is TGTGCCAGCAGCCAAGACCCGGCCCAGGGAGGGGAGACCCAGTACTTC. The encoded protein is CASSQDPAQGGETQYF.